The present T cell receptor beta chain was sequenced within a study of neoadjuvant anti-PD-1 for oral cavity cancer (dated by TCRdb to the early 2020s). Background for the entire study: Before curative-intent surgical resection, most patients were given three to four biweekly doses of nivolumab at 3 mg/kg. Under RECIST 1.1, patients with complete response, partial response or stable disease were classed as responders, and patients with progression were classed as non-responders. Patients who did not progress were given a fourth nivolumab dose at about day 43 and had definitive surgical resection on days 50-56. The parent correlative cohort had 12 to 13 patients and a response rate of roughly 34%. Here is what the overall study found, with its caveats: Higher pretreatment blood TCRbeta clonality and lower post-treatment tumor TCRbeta clonality were correlated with higher pretreatment blood Treg/Th17 ratios. Only a few patients per response group were included in the TCR analyses, and the authors called for validation in larger cohorts. Within PBMCs, T cell clonality (Gini index) was significantly higher in non-responders than responders after neoadjuvant nivolumab.

The time point label corresponds to: after neoadjuvant nivolumab, at surgical resection. The patients had newly diagnosed stage II-IVA oral cavity squamous cell carcinoma and had not received any prior systemic or radiation treatment. The cohort consisted of patients with HPV-negative, locally advanced oral cavity squamous cell carcinoma. No culture maintenance or expansion was done, as the peripheral blood mononuclear cells went straight to analysis. The samples were drawn from a longitudinal correlative study tied to a single-arm phase II trial testing neoadjuvant nivolumab in oral cavity squamous cell carcinoma. Genomic DNA-based TCRbeta sequencing was performed on subject-matched pre- and post-treatment PBMCs and tumors from three responders and three non-responders. Peripheral blood mononuclear cells were collected before nivolumab treatment and were collected again after treatment, at the time of surgery. Genomic DNA was isolated from PBMCs using the Maxwell RSC DNA from Cells kit.

CDR1 LGHNA and CDR2 YNFKEQ are derived from the germline V gene. Trimming removed 0 bases from V and 4 bases from J, leaving 15 bases between the germline ends. The CDR3 sequence holds 17 residues, the cysteine and phenylalanine included. Here the CDR3 DNA is all that survives: 51 bases in frame from base 1. For this clone: Its antigen is not yet known. Base qualities are missing; no much larger clone stands one base away.

PBMC libraries used mostly approximately 480 ng of input genomic DNA for deep sequencing, with six replicates per sample. TCRbeta libraries were prepared with the immunoSEQ hsTCRbeta kit according to the manufacturer's instructions. An Illumina NovaSeq 6000 S4 flow cell was used to sequence the final libraries, which had first been combined to 3 nM. As for the original processing: The immunoSEQ Analyzer handled quality control and preprocessing of the raw data. The analysis was limited to productive rearrangements, and each clonotype was defined by a unique CDR3 amino acid sequence. Repertoire clonality was estimated as the Gini-Simpson index, which was computed with the R package tcR. Student's t test was used to compare Gini indices, while Pearson correlation assessed associations with tumor size change. The immuneACCESS repertoire file appears here via TCRdb, limited to in-frame rearrangements. These files lack a portion of the clones; in checked studies, under half of the deficit traces to unresolved V genes, and the cause of the others is not known. For V, J and clone size, that table is used; D and trimming come from the DNA. The sample table records around 14,000 clones; about three quarters of these occur just once. 2.9% of the sample comes from the top ten.

The V and J genes are TRBV4-2 and TRBJ2-2; the D call could be TRBD1 or TRBD2, with each sharing 5 bases. The sequences come from PBMCs, collected after nivolumab (anti-PD-1) treatment. The receptor was isolated from a person aged 40-85 years with oral cavity squamous cell carcinoma. The DNA sequence is as follows: TGTGCCAGCAGCCAAGAGTTGGGGCTAGCTGCCACCGGGGAGCTGTTTTTT. The encoded protein is CASSQELGLAATGELFF.